Below are 16 T cell receptor beta chains sequenced from a single sample in a study of cytomegalovirus exposure and HLA in healthy donors. PCR employed 60 Vbeta and 13 Jbeta primers. Sequenced by immunoSEQ multiplex PCR; TCRdb stores in-frame clones only, minus some. The data contain 150,000 to 200,000 clones, about four fifths of them singletons. Sequenced input: PBMCs. Receptor source: a boy aged 2 to 10 in good health and CMV-seronegative.

V and J are TRBV5-4 and TRBJ2-5; 8 nucleotides align to TRBD2. Near its end, the DNA agrees better with TRBJ2-7, so the J call may be wrong. The CDR3 sequence is 15 residues long. Germline CDR1 reads SGHNT; CDR2 reads YYREEE (reference sequence). CDR3 bases: TGTGCCAGCAGCCCGCAAACTAGCGGTACCTACGAGCAGTACTTC. The encoded protein is CASSPQTSGTYEQYF.

J is TRBJ2-2 and V is TRBV7-9; 8 nucleotides line up with TRBD2. The J segment lost 5 bases and the V segment lost 2 bases, leaving 4 bases of the junction unmatched. Germline assignment: CDR1 SEHNR and CDR2 FQNEAQ (reference sequence). The CDR3 loop spans 15 amino acids. The chain's CDR3 is CASSLIAGGTGELFF. CDR3 DNA: TGTGCCAGCAGCTTAATCGCGGGAGGTACCGGGGAGCTGTTTTTT.

The rearrangement joins TRBV6-5 to TRBJ2-7; 9 bases fit TRBD1. The ends lost 6 bases at V and 4 bases at J; junction bases unmatched: 10. CDR1 and CDR2 from the germline V gene are MNHEY and SVGAGI. CDR3 size: 15 residues. For the CDR3, the DNA is TGTGCCAGCAGCCCCGGGACAGGGCTAATTTACGAGCAGTACTTC. Translation: CASSPGTGLIYEQYF.

The V and J genes are TRBV2 and TRBJ2-7; D is unclear. The CDR3 extends over 14 amino acids. Germline lookup yields CDR1 SNHLY and CDR2 FYNNEI. Deletions cut 5 bases from V and 0 bases from J, with 11 bases between. CDR3 amino acids: CASSRQESSYEQYF. CDR3 DNA sequence: TGTGCCAGCAGTAGGCAGGAAAGCTCCTACGAGCAGTACTTC.

This clone was counted once. Here the CDR3 reads CATSPQVTGTDTQYF. Written as DNA, the CDR3 is TGTGCCACCAGCCCGCAAGTGACTGGCACAGATACGCAGTATTTT. This chain connects TRBV15 to TRBJ2-3, with no clear D. The CDR3 has 15 amino acids. The germline V and J ends were trimmed by 5 bases and 1 base, with 13 bases remaining between them. CDR1 and CDR2 (germline): LNHNV, YYDKDF (reference sequence). Filled out from reference TRBV15 and TRBJ2-3, the complete variable domain reads DAMVIQNPRYQVTQFGKPVTLSCSQTLNHNVMYWYQQKSSQAPKLLFHYYDKDFNNEADTPDNFQSRRPNTSFCFLDIRSPGLGDTAMYLCATSPQVTGTDTQYFGPGTRLTVL.

The chain couples TRBV9 to TRBJ2-3, with TRBD2 matching 9 bases. Germline values: CDR1 SGDLS, CDR2 YYNGEE. The trim removed 0 bases at V and 2 bases at J, leaving 10 bases unmatched. This CDR3 comprises 18 residues. The CDR3 DNA reads as TGTGCCAGCAGCGTAGCTACTAGTAGCGGGAGAGCCACAGATACGCAGTATTTT. This sequence encodes CASSVATSSGRATDTQYF.

This clone was detected a few times. This chain uses TRBV6-6 with TRBJ1-1, with 7 bases lining up with TRBD1. This CDR3 comprises 13 residues. V lost 6 bases, J lost 4 bases, and 5 bases stayed unmatched. CDR1 is MNHNY, CDR2 SVGAGI, per germline (reference sequence). CDR3 nucleotide sequence: TGTGCCAGCAGAATCGACAGGGCCACTGAAGCTTTCTTT. The encoded protein is CASRIDRATEAFF.

The V gene is TRBV9, the J gene TRBJ1-1; 7 nucleotides align to TRBD1. CDR1 and CDR2 from the germline V gene are SGDLS and YYNGEE. The CDR3 loop spans 15 amino acids. Unmatched junction bases numbered 6, after V lost 4 bases and J lost 0 bases. This CDR3 is CASSPRQGMNTEAFF. CDR3 in DNA: TGTGCCAGCAGCCCAAGACAGGGAATGAACACTGAAGCTTTCTTT. Variable domain in full (rest from reference TRBV9 and TRBJ1-1): DSGVTQTPKHLITATGQRVTLRCSPRSGDLSVYWYQQSLDQGLQFLIQYYNGEERAKGNILERFSAQQFPDLHSELNLSSLELGDSALYFCASSPRQGMNTEAFFGQGTRLTVV.

The chain is built from TRBV7-2 and TRBJ2-2; a possible D gene is TRBD2 (5 bases). This CDR3 spans 13 amino acids. The germline V and J ends were trimmed by 1 base and 10 bases, with 10 bases remaining between them. CDR1 and CDR2 (germline): SGHTA, FQGNSA. CDR3 bases: TGTGCCAGCAGCTTAGGAAGGAGGAAGGAGCTGTTTTTT. Translation gives CASSLGRRKELFF. The full variable domain, completed using reference TRBV7-2 and TRBJ2-2, is GAGVSQSPSNKVTEKGKDVELRCDPISGHTALYWYRQSLGQGLEFLIYFQGNSAPDKSGLPSDRFSAERTGGSVSTLTIQRTQQEDSAVYLCASSLGRRKELFFGEGSRLTVL.

The CDR3 here is CASSLEATGDTIYF. CDR3 in DNA: TGTGCCAGCAGCTTAGAAGCGACAGGTGACACCATATATTTT. V and J are TRBV7-9 and TRBJ1-3; D may be TRBD1 (6 bases). V shed 1 base and J shed 8 bases, with 12 bases lying between them. Germline values: CDR1 SEHNR, CDR2 FQNEAQ (reference sequence). The CDR3 is 14 residues long. The complete variable domain, with remaining parts taken from reference TRBV7-9 and TRBJ1-3, reads DTGVSQNPRHKITKRGQNVTFRCDPISEHNRLYWYRQTLGQGPEFLTYFQNEAQLEKSRLLSDRFSAERPKGSFSTLEIQRTEQGDSAMYLCASSLEATGDTIYFGEGSWLTVV.

This clone has just one count. The chain has TRBV12-5 and TRBJ2-6, with a tentative D call TRBD1 (6 bases). This CDR3 has 18 amino acids. With 0 bases removed from V and 0 bases from J, the gap between germline ends came to 12 bases. CDR1 and CDR2 (germline): LGHNT, FRNRAP. The CDR3 sequence is CASGLVPGAFSGANVLTF. The CDR3 coding sequence is TGTGCTAGTGGTTTGGTACCAGGGGCCTTCTCTGGGGCCAACGTCCTGACTTTC.

The chain recombines TRBV5-1 with TRBJ2-3; a weak D match, TRBD1 (6 bases). Trimming took off 4 bases at V and 4 bases at J, with 16 bases between the two ends. Germline V gene sequence: CDR1 SGHRS, CDR2 YFSETQ. The CDR3 loop spans 15 amino acids. This CDR3 reads CASSNDRYRADTQYF. For the CDR3, the DNA is TGCGCCAGCAGCAATGACAGGTATCGGGCAGATACGCAGTATTTT. Full variable domain (rest looked up from reference TRBV5-1 and TRBJ2-3): KAGVTQTPRYLIKTRGQQVTLSCSPISGHRSVSWYQQTPGQGLQFLFEYFSETQRNKGNFPGRFSGRQFSNSRSEMNVSTLELGDSALYLCASSNDRYRADTQYFGPGTRLTVL.

Only a few counts were recorded for this clone. The genes are TRBV6-1 and TRBJ1-1; 7 nucleotides align to TRBD1. This CDR3 has 14 residues. V shed 3 bases, J shed 2 bases, and the junction held 3 bases outside the gene matches. CDR1 is MNHNS and CDR2 is SASEGT in the germline V gene. The CDR3 loop reads CASSETGTNTEAFF. DNA for the CDR3: TGTGCCAGCAGTGAGACAGGGACCAACACTGAAGCTTTCTTT.

This chain uses TRBV30 with TRBJ1-1; possibly TRBD1 for D (6 bases). The CDR3 totals 13 residues. Germline CDR1 GTSNPN, CDR2 SVGIG (reference sequence). V gave up 8 bases and J gave up 11 bases, with 24 bases separating them. The CDR3 DNA reads TGTGCCGCAAGGACAGCTGGCAAGAGGAAGGCTTTCTTT. Amino acid sequence: CAARTAGKRKAFF.

The chain's CDR3 is CASQRDSGNTIYF. The CDR3 DNA sequence: TGTGCCAGCCAGCGGGACTCTGGAAACACCATATATTTT. This chain connects TRBV9 to TRBJ1-3; no clear D. Per the germline V gene, CDR1 is SGDLS and CDR2 is YYNGEE. V dropped 7 bases and J dropped 0 bases, with 8 bases sitting between them. The CDR3 extends over 13 amino acids.

This clone appeared once. The chain links TRBV7-2 to TRBJ2-1; possible D gene TRBD2, 5 bases. V was shortened by 2 bases and J by 3 bases, with 14 bases between the two germline ends. The CDR3 extends over 16 amino acids. In germline, CDR1 is SGHTA, CDR2 FQGNSA. The CDR3 coding sequence is TGTGCCAGCAGCTTACAGATTACGGGGTACTACAATGAGCAGTTCTTC. This encodes CASSLQITGYYNEQFF.